What follows is one TCR beta chain and its context. Its antigen remains unknown. Libraries were prepared by immunoSEQ multiplex PCR; TCRdb keeps only in-frame clonotypes and omits some of them. This table holds roughly 120,000 clones, roughly 85% found once. V gave up 5 bases and J gave up 7 bases, with 15 bases separating them. CDR1 SGHAT and CDR2 FQNNGV come from the germline V gene. The CDR3 is made up of 13 amino acids. This record comes from a study of radiation and T cells in renal cell carcinoma. Whole-study context: Nephrectomy followed 15 Gy stereotactic body radiation by 4 weeks.

The time point is: baseline pretreatment blood. This sample's treatment: 15 Gy SBRT to primary tumor, nephrectomy 4 weeks later. Blood was sampled at baseline, 2 weeks and 4 weeks after SBRT. Clear cell pathology was present in this patient's renal cell carcinoma. General study findings and limits: Without pretreatment biopsies, baseline tumor clonotype presence was undetermined.

This rearrangement joins TRBV11-2 to TRBJ2-7; possible D gene TRBD2, 6 bases. The source was blood, collected from a patient whose treatment included radiotherapy and nephrectomy. This sequence was found in a woman aged 60-75 years with renal cell carcinoma. CDR3 nucleotide sequence: TGTGCCAGCAGCCCAATGGTCGCGGGAGAGCAGTACTTC. Its protein product is CASSPMVAGEQYF.